The 25 T cell receptor beta chains reported below all come from one sample, sequenced in a study of cytomegalovirus exposure and HLA in healthy donors. The PCR ran on 60 Vbeta and 13 Jbeta primers. The data were produced by immunoSEQ multiplex PCR, yet TCRdb's version contains in-frame clones alone and is incomplete. The profile covers about 120,000 clones, with roughly two thirds appearing a single time and approximately 1.5% taken by the ten largest. Sequenced: PBMCs. These receptors came from a man aged 25-40 years in good health and CMV-seropositive.

This rearrangement joins TRBV6-6 to TRBJ2-2; 7 nucleotides line up with TRBD1. CDR3 size: 16 residues. Trimming took 2 bases from V and 6 from J; bases not matched to a gene: 9. Germline CDR1 MNHNY, CDR2 SVGAGI (reference sequence). The CDR3 DNA is TGTGCCAGCAGTTACCCGCGAGGACAGGAGTCCGGGGAGCTGTTTTTT. It encodes CASSYPRGQESGELFF.

The V gene is TRBV10-3, the J gene TRBJ2-5, with D possibly matching TRBD1 (5 bases). The ends were cut back, 3 bases at V and 11 bases at J, with 19 bases in the middle. Per the germline V gene, CDR1 is ENHRY and CDR2 is SYGVKD. The CDR3 runs to 14 residues. DNA of the CDR3: TGTGCCATCAGTGACCCAGGTTTAAAGACAGTTCAGTACTTC. Its protein product is CAISDPGLKTVQYF.

This clone came up a few times. The junction does not match germline at one end; this may be a read error. The chain combines TRBV7-9 with TRBJ2-2; D is perhaps TRBD1 (5 bases). The CDR3 has 15 residues. Germline CDR1 is SEHNR and CDR2 is FQNEAQ (reference sequence). The CDR3 region has the DNA TGTTCCAGCAGCTTACGACAGCTGAACACCGGGGAGCTGTTTTTT. It codes for CSSSLRQLNTGELFF.

This clone was counted only a few times. This rearrangement joins TRBV11-3 to TRBJ2-1; a weak D match, TRBD2 (5 bases). Germline assignment: CDR1 SGHNT and CDR2 YENEEA. Trimming took off 0 bases at V and 3 bases at J, with 12 bases between the two ends. The CDR3 is 16 residues long. Written as DNA, the CDR3 is TGTGCCAGCAGCTTAGAAGGACGGGCGGGCTACAATGAGCAGTTCTTC. Protein product: CASSLEGRAGYNEQFF.

This chain uses TRBV27 with TRBJ2-5; tentative D call: TRBD2 (7 bases). Germline values: CDR1 MNHEY, CDR2 SMNVEV (reference sequence). CDR3 length: 15 residues. V gave up 5 bases and J gave up 5 bases, with 18 bases separating them. CDR3 amino acids: CASSIRRGGEETQYF. For the CDR3, the DNA is TGTGCCAGCAGTATTCGGAGGGGGGGTGAGGAGACCCAGTACTTC.

This rearrangement joins TRBV6-1 to TRBJ1-4, with D possibly being TRBD1 (5 bases). Germline CDR1 reads MNHNS; CDR2 reads SASEGT. V shed 3 bases and J shed 8 bases, with 16 bases lying between them. This CDR3 contains 15 residues. In nucleotides, the CDR3 is TGTGCCAGCAGTGAGCCTTTCTGGAGGGGCGAAAAACTGTTTTTT. As protein: CASSEPFWRGEKLFF.

This clone came up once. The rearrangement joins TRBV7-9 to TRBJ1-5, with D possibly TRBD1 on 6 matching bases. The V gene's germline CDR1 is SEHNR and CDR2 FQNEAQ (reference sequence). V was trimmed by 6 bases and J by 4 bases, leaving 13 bases between them. This CDR3 spans 14 amino acids. DNA for the CDR3: TGTGCCAGCAGTTCGCGAACAGGGAATCAGCCCCAGCATTTT. Translated, it gives CASSSRTGNQPQHF.

This clone came up a few times. This rearrangement joins TRBV7-9 to TRBJ1-4; D gene uncertain. Germline-derived CDR1 and CDR2 are SEHNR and FQNEAQ (reference sequence). V was clipped by 2 bases and J by 0 bases, with 4 bases between them. The CDR3 is 14 residues long. In DNA, the CDR3 is TGTGCCAGCAGCTTATCGGCAACTAATGAAAAACTGTTTTTT. This sequence encodes CASSLSATNEKLFF.

The CDR3 spells CATSRESLRDRTYEQYF. CDR3 in DNA: TGTGCCACCAGCAGAGAGTCGCTCCGGGACAGAACCTACGAGCAGTACTTC. This sequence joins TRBV15 and TRBJ2-7, with 7 bases that match TRBD1. The germline V gene has CDR1 LNHNV and CDR2 YYDKDF (reference sequence). The CDR3 runs 17 residues. Germline trimming cut 0 bases from V and 2 bases from J; bases unmatched to any gene: 10.

This chain connects TRBV5-1 to TRBJ2-5, with a possible D match to TRBD2 (6 bases). V was cut by 6 bases and J by 4 bases, with 19 bases left in between. CDR3 size: 15 residues. CDR1 and CDR2 (germline): SGHRS, YFSETQ. The CDR3 sequence is CASTYGGRWGETQYF. In DNA, the CDR3 is TGCGCCAGCACTTACGGGGGAAGATGGGGAGAGACCCAGTACTTC.

The CDR3 loop reads CASSGRDSLNEKLFF. In DNA form, the CDR3 reads TGTGCCAGCAGTGGTCGGGACAGTCTGAATGAAAAACTGTTTTTT. The chain has TRBV6-1 and TRBJ1-4, with 7 nucleotides matching TRBD1. The germline V gene has CDR1 MNHNS and CDR2 SASEGT. The CDR3 spans 15 residues. The V and J ends lost 4 bases and 5 bases, in that order; junction bases with no gene match: 7.

J is TRBJ2-7 and V is TRBV18; 7 bases match TRBD2. The junction had 11 bases not matched to a gene; V was cut back by 2 bases and J by 1 base. Germline V gene lookup returns CDR1 KGHSH and CDR2 LQKENI. The CDR3 spans 17 residues. The CDR3 DNA follows: TGTGCCAGCTCACCATATTCAGGGACTAAGGGGTCCTACGAGCAGTACTTC. This codes for CASSPYSGTKGSYEQYF. Together with reference TRBV18 and TRBJ2-7, the CDR3 gives the full variable domain: NAGVMQNPRHLVRRRGQEARLRCSPMKGHSHVYWYRQLPEEGLKFMVYLQKENIIDESGMPKERFSAEFPKEGPSILRIQQVVRGDSAAYFCASSPYSGTKGSYEQYFGPGTRLTVT.

This clone showed up just a few times. This sequence joins TRBV27 and TRBJ2-7; tentatively, D is TRBD1 (5 bases). Germline CDR1 is MNHEY and CDR2 is SMNVEV (reference sequence). V was shortened by 3 bases and J by 3 bases, with 9 bases between the two germline ends. The CDR3 has 13 amino acids. The CDR3 reads CASSFSGHYEQYF. The CDR3 region has the DNA TGTGCCAGCAGTTTTTCAGGGCACTACGAGCAGTACTTC.

The chain links TRBV5-1 to TRBJ2-7; 7 bases align to TRBD1. V lost 3 bases and J lost 2; bases outside the gene matches: 8. From germline, CDR1 is SGHRS and CDR2 YFSETQ. The CDR3 loop spans 15 amino acids. CDR3 in DNA: TGCGCCAGCAGCTACGGACAGGTGGGGACCTACGAGCAGTACTTC. It specifies CASSYGQVGTYEQYF.

This clone is a singleton in its sample. The chain links TRBV5-1 to TRBJ2-2; 7 bases map to TRBD2. J lost 2 bases, V lost 0 bases, and 4 bases had no gene match. This CDR3 has 16 amino acids. Germline CDR1 reads SGHRS; CDR2 reads YFSETQ. CDR3 coding DNA: TGCGCCAGCAGCTTGGGGCTAGCGGTCAACACCGGGGAGCTGTTTTTT. Protein: CASSLGLAVNTGELFF.

This chain links TRBV7-3 with TRBJ2-3, with 12 positions matching TRBD2. V shed 5 bases, J shed 0 bases, and the junction held 6 bases outside the gene matches. CDR1 and CDR2 (germline): SGHTA, FQGTGA. The CDR3 covers 17 residues. CDR3 sequence: CASSLAGGPYSTDTQYF. The DNA of the CDR3 is TGTGCCAGCAGCCTAGCGGGAGGGCCCTATAGCACAGATACGCAGTATTTT.

V is TRBV19 and J is TRBJ1-3; tentative D call: TRBD1 (5 bases). CDR3 length: 12 residues. The germline V gene encodes CDR1 LNHDA and CDR2 SQIVND (reference sequence). V gave up 6 bases and J gave up 8 bases, with 11 bases separating them. CDR3 sequence (DNA): TGTGCCAGTAGCGACAGAAGGGACACCATATATTTT. Translated: CASSDRRDTIYF.

Only one count was recorded for this clone. V usage is TRBV6-1 and J usage is TRBJ1-4; 11 bases map to TRBD1. V gave up 8 bases and J gave up 2 bases; unmatched junction bases: 4. Germline V lookup: CDR1 MNHNS, CDR2 SASEGT. CDR3 size: 15 residues. The CDR3 region is CASRDRGFTNEKLFF. The CDR3 coding sequence is TGTGCCAGCCGGGACAGGGGGTTCACTAATGAAAAACTGTTTTTT.

The chain has TRBV28 and TRBJ2-3, with D perhaps TRBD1 (6 bases). The CDR3 has 15 amino acids. CDR1 and CDR2 from the germline V gene are MDHEN and SYDVKM. Trimming stripped 2 bases from V and 1 base from J, with 10 bases between. CDR3 residues: CASSLPAGGTDTQYF. For the CDR3, the DNA is TGTGCCAGCAGTTTACCCGCAGGGGGCACAGATACGCAGTATTTT.

The table lists this clone with a few counts. The chain employs TRBV10-3 and TRBJ2-4; D perhaps matches TRBD2 (5 bases). CDR1 and CDR2 from the germline V gene are ENHRY and SYGVKD. The CDR3 is 14 residues long. V lost 8 bases, J lost 1 base, and 12 bases lay in between. CDR3: CAILEGAAKNIQYF. DNA for the CDR3: TGTGCCATCCTAGAGGGAGCGGCCAAAAACATTCAGTACTTC.

The V call is TRBV28, the J call TRBJ1-2; D is unclear. This CDR3 contains 13 residues. Between the trimmed V and J ends, which lost 3 bases and 4 bases, there was a span of 9 bases. Germline lookup yields CDR1 MDHEN and CDR2 SYDVKM. CDR3 amino acids: CASSFRNIYGYTF. CDR3 in DNA: TGTGCCAGCAGTTTCAGGAATATCTATGGCTACACCTTC.

CDR3 coding DNA: TGTGCCAGCAGCCCAGACAGGGGGCACAATCAGCCCCAGCATTTT. Protein: CASSPDRGHNQPQHF. The chain uses TRBV5-4 and TRBJ1-5; TRBD1 aligns across 10 bases. This CDR3 has 15 residues. V gave up 4 bases and J gave up 3 bases; unmatched junction bases: 4. Looked up from germline, CDR1 is SGHNT and CDR2 is YYREEE (reference sequence).

About this clone itself: A read error may account for a junction end that differs from germline. This chain links TRBV7-9 with TRBJ2-7; TRBD1 agrees at 8 bases. Germline CDR1 reads SEHNR; CDR2 reads FQNEAQ (reference sequence). CDR3 size: 12 residues. The CDR3 here is CSSSETQDREYF. The CDR3 bases are TGTTCCAGCAGCGAGACGCAGGACAGGGAGTACTTC.

This chain joins TRBV5-6 and TRBJ1-4, with 8 bases fitting TRBD1. V gave up 0 bases and J gave up 3 bases; unmatched junction bases: 4. The germline V gene encodes CDR1 SGHDT and CDR2 YYEEEE. The CDR3 is 16 amino acids. CDR3 sequence: CASSLAGGAPNEKLFF. The CDR3 nucleotides are TGTGCCAGCAGCTTGGCAGGGGGCGCACCTAATGAAAAACTGTTTTTT.

V usage is TRBV5-1 and J usage is TRBJ2-7, with D possibly matching TRBD2 (7 bases). Trimming left V 7 bases short and J 2 bases short, with 19 bases between. Germline CDR1 and CDR2: SGHRS and YFSETQ. CDR3 length equals 15 residues. For the CDR3, the DNA is TGCGCCAGCCAATCGGGGGGCCCAGCCCCCTACGAGCAGTACTTC. Translated: CASQSGGPAPYEQYF. The variable domain in full, with the rest retrieved from reference TRBV5-1 and TRBJ2-7, is KAGVTQTPRYLIKTRGQQVTLSCSPISGHRSVSWYQQTPGQGLQFLFEYFSETQRNKGNFPGRFSGRQFSNSRSEMNVSTLELGDSALYLCASQSGGPAPYEQYFGPGTRLTVT.